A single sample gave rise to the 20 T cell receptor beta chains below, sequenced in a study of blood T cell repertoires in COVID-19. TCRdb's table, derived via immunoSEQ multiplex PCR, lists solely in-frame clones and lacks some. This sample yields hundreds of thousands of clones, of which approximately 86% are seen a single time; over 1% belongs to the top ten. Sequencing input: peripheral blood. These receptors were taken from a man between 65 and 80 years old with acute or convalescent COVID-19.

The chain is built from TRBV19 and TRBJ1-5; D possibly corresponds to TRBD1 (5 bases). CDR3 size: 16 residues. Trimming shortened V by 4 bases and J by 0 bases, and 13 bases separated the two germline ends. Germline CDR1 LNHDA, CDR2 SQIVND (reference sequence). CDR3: CASSRGDLYSNQPQHF. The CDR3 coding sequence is TGTGCCAGTAGTAGGGGGGACCTATATAGCAATCAGCCCCAGCATTTT.

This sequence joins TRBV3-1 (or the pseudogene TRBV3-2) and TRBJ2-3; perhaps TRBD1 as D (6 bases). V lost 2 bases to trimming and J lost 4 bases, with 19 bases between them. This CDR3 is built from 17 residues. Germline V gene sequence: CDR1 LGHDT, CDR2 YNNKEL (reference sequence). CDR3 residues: CASSQNPGGGMADTQYF. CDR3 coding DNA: TGTGCCAGCAGCCAAAACCCTGGGGGCGGCATGGCAGATACGCAGTATTTT.

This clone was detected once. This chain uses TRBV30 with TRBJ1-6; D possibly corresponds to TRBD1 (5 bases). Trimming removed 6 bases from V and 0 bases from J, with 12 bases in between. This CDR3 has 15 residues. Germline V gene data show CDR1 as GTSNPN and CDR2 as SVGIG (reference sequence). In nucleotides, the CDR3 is TGTGCCTGTACGAACAGGAGCTCCTATAATTCACCCCTCCACTTT. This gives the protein CACTNRSSYNSPLHF. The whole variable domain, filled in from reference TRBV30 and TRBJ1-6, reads SQTIHQWPATLVQPVGSPLSLECTVEGTSNPNLYWYRQAAGRGLQLLFYSVGIGQISSEVPQNLSASRPQDRQFILSSKKLLLSDSGFYLCACTNRSSYNSPLHFGNGTRLTVT.

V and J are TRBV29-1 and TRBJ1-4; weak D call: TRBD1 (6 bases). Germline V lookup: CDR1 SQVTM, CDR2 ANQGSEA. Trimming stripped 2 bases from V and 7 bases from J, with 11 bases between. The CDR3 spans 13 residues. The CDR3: CSVEWGPGEKLFF. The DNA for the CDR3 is TGCAGCGTTGAATGGGGGCCCGGTGAAAAACTGTTTTTT.

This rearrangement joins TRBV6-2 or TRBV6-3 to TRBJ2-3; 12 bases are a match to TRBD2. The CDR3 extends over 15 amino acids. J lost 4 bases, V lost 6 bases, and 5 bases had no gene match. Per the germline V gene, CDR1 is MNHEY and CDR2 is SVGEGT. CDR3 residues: CASSPSGGAPDTQYF. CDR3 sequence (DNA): TGTGCCAGCAGCCCTAGCGGGGGGGCTCCAGATACGCAGTATTTT.

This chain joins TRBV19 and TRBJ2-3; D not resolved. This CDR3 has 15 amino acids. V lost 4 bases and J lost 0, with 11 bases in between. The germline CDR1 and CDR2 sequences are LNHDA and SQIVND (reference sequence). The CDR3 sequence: CASSTADSSTDTQYF. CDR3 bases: TGTGCCAGTAGTACGGCTGACTCTAGCACAGATACGCAGTATTTT.

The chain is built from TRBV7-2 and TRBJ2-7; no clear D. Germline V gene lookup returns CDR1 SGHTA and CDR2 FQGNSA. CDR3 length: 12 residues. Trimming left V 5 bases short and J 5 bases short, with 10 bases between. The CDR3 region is CASSLNINEQYF. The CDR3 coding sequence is TGTGCCAGCAGCCTTAACATCAACGAGCAGTACTTC.

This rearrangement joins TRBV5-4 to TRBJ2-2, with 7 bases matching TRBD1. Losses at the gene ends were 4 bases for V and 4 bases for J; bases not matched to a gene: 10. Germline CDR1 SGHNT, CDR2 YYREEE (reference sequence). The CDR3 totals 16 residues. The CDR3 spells CASSPPGTDFTGELFF. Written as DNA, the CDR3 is TGTGCCAGCAGCCCACCCGGGACAGATTTCACCGGGGAGCTGTTTTTT.

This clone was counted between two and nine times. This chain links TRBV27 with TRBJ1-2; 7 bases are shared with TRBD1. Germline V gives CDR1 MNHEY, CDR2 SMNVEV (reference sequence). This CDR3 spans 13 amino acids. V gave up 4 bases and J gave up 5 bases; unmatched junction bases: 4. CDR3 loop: CASSSGQLYGYTF. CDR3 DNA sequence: TGTGCCAGCAGTTCGGGACAGCTATATGGCTACACCTTC.

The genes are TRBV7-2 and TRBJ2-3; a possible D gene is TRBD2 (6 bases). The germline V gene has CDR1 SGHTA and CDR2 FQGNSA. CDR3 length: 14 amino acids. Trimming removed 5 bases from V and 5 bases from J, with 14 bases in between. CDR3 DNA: TGTGCCAGCAGCCCGGGGGAGATTGGAGATACGCAGTATTTT. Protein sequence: CASSPGEIGDTQYF.

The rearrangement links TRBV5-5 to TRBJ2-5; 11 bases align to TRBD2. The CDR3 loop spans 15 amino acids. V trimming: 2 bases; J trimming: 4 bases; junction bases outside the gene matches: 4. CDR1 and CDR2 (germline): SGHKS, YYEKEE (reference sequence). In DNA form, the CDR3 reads TGTGCCAGCAGCTTAAGTACTAGCGGGGGAGAGACCCAGTACTTC. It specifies CASSLSTSGGETQYF.

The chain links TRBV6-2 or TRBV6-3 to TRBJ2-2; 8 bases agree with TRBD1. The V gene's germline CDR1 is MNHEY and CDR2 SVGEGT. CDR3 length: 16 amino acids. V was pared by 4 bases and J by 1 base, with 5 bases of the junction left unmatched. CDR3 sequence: CASSWLDRGNTGELFF. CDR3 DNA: TGTGCCAGCAGTTGGCTAGACAGGGGGAACACCGGGGAGCTGTTTTTT.

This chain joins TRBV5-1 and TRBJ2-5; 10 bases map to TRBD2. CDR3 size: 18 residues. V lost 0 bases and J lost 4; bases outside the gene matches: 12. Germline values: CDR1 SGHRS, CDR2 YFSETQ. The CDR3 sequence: CASSLGLLAGVGRETQYF. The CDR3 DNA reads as TGCGCCAGCAGCTTGGGACTTCTAGCGGGAGTTGGAAGAGAGACCCAGTACTTC.

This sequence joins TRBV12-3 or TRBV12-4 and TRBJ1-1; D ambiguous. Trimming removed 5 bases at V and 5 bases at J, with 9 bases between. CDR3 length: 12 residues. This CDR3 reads CASSLPSTEAFF. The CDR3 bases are TGTGCCAGCAGTCTCCCTAGTACTGAAGCTTTCTTT.

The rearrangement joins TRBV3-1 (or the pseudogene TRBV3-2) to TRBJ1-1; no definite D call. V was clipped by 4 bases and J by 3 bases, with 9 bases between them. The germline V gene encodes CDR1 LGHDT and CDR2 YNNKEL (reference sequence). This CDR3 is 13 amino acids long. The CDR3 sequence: CASSPQIHTEAFF. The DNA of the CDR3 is TGTGCCAGCAGCCCACAGATTCACACTGAAGCTTTCTTT.

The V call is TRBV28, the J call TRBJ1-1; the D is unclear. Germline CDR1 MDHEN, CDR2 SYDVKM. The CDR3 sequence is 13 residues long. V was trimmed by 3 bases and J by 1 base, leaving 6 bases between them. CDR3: CASSLRANTEAFF. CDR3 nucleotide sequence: TGTGCCAGCAGTTTGCGGGCGAACACTGAAGCTTTCTTT.

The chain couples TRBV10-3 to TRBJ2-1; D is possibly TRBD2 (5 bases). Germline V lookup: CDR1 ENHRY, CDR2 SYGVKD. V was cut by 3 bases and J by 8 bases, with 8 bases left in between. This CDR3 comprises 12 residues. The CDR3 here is CAISERRDEQFF. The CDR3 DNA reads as TGTGCCATCAGTGAAAGGCGGGATGAGCAGTTCTTC.

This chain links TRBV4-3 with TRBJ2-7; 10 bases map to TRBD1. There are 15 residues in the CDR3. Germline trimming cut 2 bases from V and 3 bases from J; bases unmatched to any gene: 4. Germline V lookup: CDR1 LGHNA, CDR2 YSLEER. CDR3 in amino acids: CASSQTGQGFYEQYF. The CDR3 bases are TGCGCCAGCAGCCAAACGGGACAGGGGTTCTACGAGCAGTACTTC.

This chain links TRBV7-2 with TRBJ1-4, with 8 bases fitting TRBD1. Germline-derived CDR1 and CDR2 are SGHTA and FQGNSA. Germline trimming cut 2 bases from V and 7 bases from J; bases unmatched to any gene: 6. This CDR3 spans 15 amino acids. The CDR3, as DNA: TGTGCCAGCAGCTTAAACCAGGGGGCCCCTGAAAAACTGTTTTTT. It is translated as CASSLNQGAPEKLFF.

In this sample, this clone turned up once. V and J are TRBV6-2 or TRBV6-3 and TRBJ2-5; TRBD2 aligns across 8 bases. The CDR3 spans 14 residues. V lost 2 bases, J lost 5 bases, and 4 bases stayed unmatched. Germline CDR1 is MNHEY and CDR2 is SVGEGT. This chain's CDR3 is CASSYLRGGETQYF. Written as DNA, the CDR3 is TGTGCCAGCAGTTACCTTCGGGGGGGGGAGACCCAGTACTTC.